Following are 3 T cell receptor beta chains from one sample sequenced in a study of blood T cell repertoires in COVID-19. Measured with immunoSEQ multiplex PCR; TCRdb has only the in-frame clones, and not every one. The table shows about 220,000 clones, with roughly 84% occurring only once. Sequenced sample: PBMCs or T cells enriched from blood (not recorded which). These receptors were collected from a middle-aged woman who had recovered from COVID-19.

The chain recombines TRBV9 with TRBJ2-5; 11 positions agree with TRBD1. Germline CDR1 SGDLS, CDR2 YYNGEE. The V and J ends lost 4 bases and 5 bases, in that order; junction bases with no gene match: 1. This CDR3 spans 13 amino acids. In DNA form, the CDR3 reads TGTGCCAGCAGCAGGGACAGGGGGGAGACCCAGTACTTC. This encodes CASSRDRGETQYF.

This clone was recorded once. The genes are TRBV19 and TRBJ2-2, with TRBD2 matching over 7 bases. Germline lookup yields CDR1 LNHDA and CDR2 SQIVND (reference sequence). CDR3 length: 18 residues. V lost 4 bases, J lost 4 bases, and 15 bases stayed unmatched. In DNA, the CDR3 is TGTGCCAGTAGTACCCACGGTTGGCGGGAGAGAGGCACCGGGGAGCTGTTTTTT. Its translation: CASSTHGWRERGTGELFF.

The genes are TRBV6-1 and TRBJ2-7; 10 bases match TRBD2. J gave up 3 bases and V 4 bases, and 15 bases lay outside the gene matches. This CDR3 contains 18 residues. CDR1 MNHNS and CDR2 SASEGT come from the germline V gene. The CDR3 loop reads CASSVNLGLAADIYEQYF. The CDR3 DNA reads TGTGCCAGCAGTGTCAACCTTGGACTAGCGGCCGATATCTACGAGCAGTACTTC.